This T cell receptor beta chain was captured in a study of beta chain features in type 1 diabetes. The wider study: The samples had roughly 110 million sorted cells examined in all. Study outcomes and limitations: TCRB repertoires of naive, central memory and Treg cells appeared more similar among patients than among healthy donors. Highly expressing activated T cells could be over-counted with a cDNA template. Type 1 diabetes patients had moderately but significantly shorter TCRB CDR3s in all four CD4+ subsets.

As to this clone: Its antigen is not identified.

Isolated RNA was reverse transcribed in full, so expressed TCRB transcripts were sequenced. Sequenced naive, central memory and regulatory T cell samples produced an average of around 4 million reads. Here immunoSEQ multiplex PCR was the method, and the copy in TCRdb shows in-frame clones only, minus some. Of around 15,000 clones listed, 55% to 75% are singletons. CDR1 is MGHRA and CDR2 is YSYEKL in the germline V gene. This CDR3 has 19 amino acids. The J segment lost 0 bases and the V segment lost 4 bases, leaving 11 bases of the junction unmatched. What was sequenced was Tregs from blood. This TCR derives from a man aged 25-45 years with type 1 diabetes. The chain links TRBV4-1 to TRBJ2-6, with 8 positions matching TRBD1. CDR3: CASSPRGQGFISGANVLTF. The CDR3 DNA reads as TGCGCCAGCAGCCCCCGCGGACAGGGATTCATCTCTGGGGCCAACGTCCTGACTTTC.